This entry concerns a single T cell receptor (beta chain). The data derive from a study of T cell changes during pregnancy in multiple sclerosis. The assay was immunoSEQ multiplex PCR, and TCRdb's table has in-frame clones only and misses some. The data contain more than 80,000 clones, 92% of them singletons. Sequences were derived from peripheral blood, sampled in the first trimester of pregnancy. The sequence was collected from a female donor with multiple sclerosis, enrolled in a pregnancy study.

CDR3 bases: TGTGCCAGCACCCAACGACCCCACAGCTCCTACAATGAGCAGTTCTTC. Protein: CASTQRPHSSYNEQFF. The V call is TRBV5-6, the J call TRBJ2-1; D not resolved. Trimming took 6 bases from V and 0 from J, leaving 16 bases between them. In germline, CDR1 is SGHDT, CDR2 YYEEEE. The CDR3 contains 16 residues.